This TCR beta chain was captured by sequencing in a study of cytomegalovirus exposure and HLA in healthy donors. PCR primers comprised 60 Vbeta and 13 Jbeta primers. Sequenced by immunoSEQ multiplex PCR; TCRdb stores in-frame clones only, minus some. The sample includes under 130,000 clones, roughly three quarters of them seen just once. Germline V gene sequence: CDR1 LNHDA, CDR2 SQIVND (reference sequence). V shed 5 bases and J shed 3 bases, with 17 bases lying between them. There are 16 residues in the CDR3. Input material: PBMCs. The rearrangement uses TRBV19 and TRBJ2-4, with a possible D match to TRBD2 (6 bases). The TCR sequence derives from a man in his thirties or forties in good health and CMV-seronegative. The CDR3 nucleotides are TGTGCCAGTAGTCTACGGAGGGATAAGGGCAAAAACATTCAGTACTTC. It codes for CASSLRRDKGKNIQYF.